Here is one T cell receptor (beta chain) with its context. As yet, its antigen is unknown. This entry belongs to a study of cytomegalovirus exposure and HLA in healthy donors. Findings of the study overall: When analyzed later, the rates of TCR association showed variation by HLA locus, with DRB1 the most and HLA-C the fewest.

The CDR3 runs to 14 residues. Trimming cost V 1 base and J 8 bases, with 12 bases left between them. Germline CDR1 is ENHRY and CDR2 is SYGVKD. PCR primers comprised 60 Vbeta and 13 Jbeta primers. In the study's own analysis: The authors later counted roughly 76 million unique TCR beta chains, roughly 10 million of them shared. Some clones are missing from TCRdb's copy, which holds only in-frame ones; the method was immunoSEQ multiplex PCR. V, J and clone size are those of that table, while D and trimming were read from the DNA. The repertoire holds about 130,000 clones, more than 65% seen once, with about 2.5% in the top ten.

This receptor was identified in a man aged 50 to 60 in good health and CMV-seronegative. This chain connects TRBV10-3 to TRBJ2-1, with D possibly matching TRBD2 (6 bases). Sequenced material: PBMCs. The CDR3 DNA follows: TGTGCCATCAGTGAGTTGGCGGGGCCGGATGAGCAGTTCTTC. It translates to CAISELAGPDEQFF.